Listed here are 18 T cell receptor beta chains from one sample, sequenced in a study of naive and memory T cell subsets. Study-wide findings and caveats: Naive repertoires, especially CD8, held a few larger clonotypes, possibly memory cells re-expressing CD45RA.

An equimolar mix of two oligonucleotides served as the beta constant-region primer for TRBC1 and TRBC2. The ligated cDNA underwent four PCR rounds using SP2 and nested alpha and beta constant-region primers. TCRdb reanalysed the UMI-ligation and nested PCR reads using MiXCR and keeps one entry per CDR3 protein. The top ten clones hold approximately 2.8% of a sample with more than 95,000 distinct CDR3 sequences, about 14% of them seen once. What these receptors recognize is not known. Sequenced input: naive CD8+ T cells from blood. Every receptor here comes from a human donor in good health.

The chain carries TRBV5-6 and TRBJ2-7; D is possibly TRBD1 (5 bases). CDR3 length equals 14 residues. Trimming cost V 5 bases and J 2 bases, with 14 bases left between them. Germline V gene sequence: CDR1 SGHDT, CDR2 YYEEEE. As DNA, the CDR3 is TGTGCCAGCAGTCCAGGTTGGGGCGCCTACGAGCAGTACTTC. Its protein is CASSPGWGAYEQYF.

This clonotype has a count of ten or more. V and J are TRBV27 and TRBJ1-1; TRBD1 aligns across 9 bases. Germline V CDR1 and CDR2: MNHEY, SMNVEV (reference sequence). The CDR3 is 15 residues long. V lost 9 bases, J lost 0 bases, and 8 bases stayed unmatched. CDR3 bases: TGTGCCAGTTCAGACAGGGGGTTGATGAACACTGAAGCTTTCTTT. Amino acid sequence: CASSDRGLMNTEAFF.

In its sample, this clonotype was seen a few times. The rearrangement joins TRBV19 to TRBJ2-1, with D perhaps TRBD2 (5 bases). The V end was cut by 5 bases, the J end by 6 bases, with 8 bases between. The CDR3 runs to 12 residues. Germline V gene data show CDR1 as LNHDA and CDR2 as SQIVND (reference sequence). DNA of the CDR3: TGTGCCAGTAGTTGGGGAGTCAATGAGCAGTTCTTC. Encoded protein: CASSWGVNEQFF.

This clonotype occurred a few times. CDR3 region: CASSPSPTGYKETQYF. The DNA for the CDR3 is TGTGCCAGCTCACCATCCCCGACAGGGTACAAAGAGACCCAGTACTTC. This chain links TRBV18 with TRBJ2-5, with 7 bases lining up with TRBD1. The germline gives CDR1 KGHSH, CDR2 LQKENI. V trimming: 2 bases; J trimming: 3 bases; junction bases outside the gene matches: 9. This CDR3 contains 16 residues.

This clonotype was detected a few times. This chain joins TRBV12-3 or TRBV12-4 and TRBJ2-5; 9 nucleotides align to TRBD2. Losses at the gene ends were 7 bases for V and 4 bases for J; bases not matched to a gene: 7. This CDR3 has 14 amino acids. The DNA of the CDR3 is TGTGCCAGCACTATAGCGGGAGTAGGAGAGACCCAGTACTTC. It is translated as CASTIAGVGETQYF.

This clonotype was counted a few times. The chain employs TRBV2 and TRBJ1-4; no reliable D call. There are 15 residues in the CDR3. Germline V gene data show CDR1 as SNHLY and CDR2 as FYNNEI. V lost 6 bases and J 7 bases, leaving 18 bases between the germline ends. As DNA, the CDR3 is TGTGCCAGCAGAAATAAGCAGTTTCCAGCTGAAAAACTGTTTTTT. Protein: CASRNKQFPAEKLFF.

This clonotype was seen a handful of times. The gene calls are TRBV3-1 and TRBJ1-1; D is unresolved. Germline-derived CDR1 and CDR2 are LGHDT and YNNKEL (reference sequence). V gave up 1 base and J gave up 4 bases, with 13 bases separating them. This CDR3 is 15 amino acids long. CDR3 protein: CASSQVLGISTEAFF. The CDR3, as DNA: TGTGCCAGCAGCCAAGTGTTAGGGATCAGCACTGAAGCTTTCTTT.

In its sample, this clonotype was seen many times. The rearrangement uses TRBV5-4 and TRBJ2-7; 10 bases match TRBD1. The CDR3 contains 14 residues. Germline V lookup: CDR1 SGHNT, CDR2 YYREEE (reference sequence). Unmatched junction bases numbered 4, after V lost 5 bases and J lost 2 bases. The CDR3 DNA is TGTGCCAGCAGTCCCGGGACAGGGGCCTACGAGCAGTACTTC. This translates into CASSPGTGAYEQYF.

The chain recombines TRBV7-6 with TRBJ2-7; 9 nucleotides align to TRBD2. The CDR3 is made up of 16 amino acids. The V gene end was trimmed by 5 bases and the J gene end by 3 bases; junction bases not matched to a gene: 11. Per germline, CDR1 SGHVS and CDR2 FNYEAQ. As DNA, the CDR3 is TGTGCCAGCAGCAGAGTCAGCGGGGGGTCTCTCTACGAGCAGTACTTC. Amino acids: CASSRVSGGSLYEQYF.

This clonotype has at least ten counts. The rearrangement joins TRBV4-3 to TRBJ2-1; TRBD2 is a possible D gene (7 bases). Trimming removed 0 bases from V and 3 bases from J, with 18 bases in between. The germline gives CDR1 LGHNA, CDR2 YSLEER. This CDR3 is built from 18 residues. The CDR3 is CASSQDRGLAAIYNEQFF. The CDR3 region has the DNA TGCGCCAGCAGCCAAGATCGGGGGCTAGCGGCGATCTACAATGAGCAGTTCTTC.

This clonotype was counted ten times or more. The chain joins TRBV7-2 to TRBJ2-7, with TRBD2 matching over 9 bases. V lost 4 bases and J lost 3; bases outside the gene matches: 4. Germline V lookup: CDR1 SGHTA, CDR2 FQGNSA. The CDR3 is made up of 14 amino acids. CDR3 coding DNA: TGTGCCAGCAGCTCGGGACTAGCTATCTACGAGCAGTACTTC. Translating gives CASSSGLAIYEQYF.

The rearrangement uses TRBV28 and TRBJ2-1; 10 bases match TRBD1. The CDR3 runs to 15 residues. Unmatched junction bases numbered 4, after V lost 5 bases and J lost 3 bases. Looked up from germline, CDR1 is MDHEN and CDR2 is SYDVKM. DNA of the CDR3: TGTGCCAGCAGTGGGACAGGGGCCCTCTACAATGAGCAGTTCTTC. It translates to CASSGTGALYNEQFF. The entire variable domain, with the rest obtained from reference TRBV28 and TRBJ2-1, is as follows: DVKVTQSSRYLVKRTGEKVFLECVQDMDHENMFWYRQDPGLGLRLIYFSYDVKMKEKGDIPEGYSVSREKKERFSLILESASTNQTSMYLCASSGTGALYNEQFFGPGTRLTVL.

This clonotype was observed many times. The rearrangement joins TRBV9 to TRBJ2-3; perhaps TRBD1 as D (6 bases). CDR3 length: 15 amino acids. Germline CDR1 is SGDLS and CDR2 is YYNGEE. V shed 3 bases and J shed 0 bases, with 11 bases lying between them. The CDR3 is CASSADRFSTDTQYF. In nucleotides, the CDR3 is TGTGCCAGCAGCGCCGACAGGTTTAGCACAGATACGCAGTATTTT.

This clonotype has just a few counts. One end of the junction does not line up with germline, which may come from a read error. This sequence joins TRBV11-3 and TRBJ2-4; 9 positions agree with TRBD1. CDR3 size: 14 residues. The V gene's germline CDR1 is SGHNT and CDR2 YENEEA. The CDR3 region is CPSSLRDRANIQYF. As DNA, the CDR3 is TGTCCCAGCAGCTTAAGGGACAGGGCGAACATTCAGTACTTC.

The V call is TRBV24-1, the J call TRBJ2-1, with TRBD2 matching over 8 bases. The trim removed 1 base at V and 6 bases at J, leaving 7 bases unmatched. From germline, CDR1 is KGHDR and CDR2 SFDVKD. The CDR3 is 16 residues long. This chain's CDR3 is CATSDFGIGTSNEQFF. CDR3 coding DNA: TGTGCCACCAGTGATTTTGGTATAGGGACTAGCAATGAGCAGTTCTTC.

This clonotype was recorded a few times. The chain employs TRBV12-3 or TRBV12-4 and TRBJ2-7; the match to TRBD1 covers 10 bases. This CDR3 region has 15 residues. V lost 4 bases to trimming and J lost 2 bases; unmatched junction nucleotides: 5. CDR3 region: CASSWDRGLAYEQYF. CDR3 in DNA: TGTGCCAGCAGTTGGGACAGGGGTTTAGCCTACGAGCAGTACTTC.

In its sample, this clonotype was seen a few times. The genes are TRBV13 and TRBJ1-1; D gene unclear. The CDR3 spans 12 residues. Germline CDR1 and CDR2: PRHDT and FYEKMQ (reference sequence). Trimming took off 1 base at V and 10 bases at J, with 10 bases between the two ends. Here the CDR3 reads CASSLEGPAAFF. The CDR3, as DNA: TGTGCCAGCAGCTTAGAAGGACCGGCAGCTTTCTTT. The whole variable domain, remainder taken from reference TRBV13 and TRBJ1-1, is AAGVIQSPRHLIKEKRETATLKCYPIPRHDTVYWYQQGPGQDPQFLISFYEKMQSDKGSIPDRFSAQQFSDYHSELNMSSLELGDSALYFCASSLEGPAAFFGQGTRLTVV.

This clonotype was seen repeatedly, ten times or more. The chain couples TRBV3-1 to TRBJ1-2, with unresolved D. This CDR3 has 13 amino acids. V lost 1 base and J lost 10, with 13 bases in between. CDR1 and CDR2 from the germline V gene are LGHDT and YNNKEL (reference sequence). CDR3 in DNA: TGTGCCAGCAGCCAAGTGTTGCAATCGGACTACACCTTC. It is translated as CASSQVLQSDYTF.